These T cell receptor beta chains were read from a single sample in a study of T-cell memory formation after mild COVID-19. TCRdb re-called the 5' RACE reads with MiXCR, one entry per CDR3 protein. The table includes 150,000 to 200,000 distinct CDR3 sequences, approximately 16% detected once. The sequenced sample consisted of PBMCs or a T cell subset sorted from them (not recorded which). The receptors originated from an adult woman who had mild COVID-19 (a few samples of this study predate the infection). Cell type and time point are not known. Each CDR3 is given with its conserved first and last residue. Fields, in order: V gene, D gene, J gene, clone size, CDR3 protein, CDR3 DNA. The D gene is left open where the match is weak. Size tells how often a clone was seen (once, few, many) or the class of an expanded clone, and some rows leave it out.

>TRBV11-2|TRBD2|TRBJ2-2|few
CASSLNRGRARTGELFF
TGTGCCAGCAGCTTAAACCGCGGGAGGGCCCGGACCGGGGAGCTGTTTTTT
>TRBV27|TRBD2|TRBJ2-1|.
CASSLSSGGVDNEQFF
TGTGCCAGCAGTTTGTCTAGCGGGGGGGTGGACAATGAGCAGTTCTTC
>TRBV27|.|TRBJ1-2|.
CASSFRAQLGYGYTF
TGTGCCAGCAGTTTCCGGGCGCAGCTGGGCTATGGCTACACCTTC
>TRBV11-2|TRBD1|TRBJ2-7|.
CASSRQGTYEQYF
TGTGCCAGCAGCCGACAGGGAACCTACGAGCAGTACTTC
>TRBV5-4|TRBD1|TRBJ2-2|few
CASSLGRGTGSTGELFF
TGTGCCAGCAGCTTGGGTCGCGGGACAGGGTCCACCGGGGAGCTGTTTTTT
>TRBV7-8|.|TRBJ2-1|.
CASSPMLANNEQFF
TGTGCCAGCAGCCCAATGCTAGCTAACAATGAGCAGTTCTTC
>TRBV12-3/TRBV12-4|.|TRBJ2-7|many
CASSFRSSYEQYF
TGTGCCAGCAGTTTCAGGAGCTCCTACGAGCAGTACTTC
>TRBV27|.|TRBJ2-3|.
CASSLQGRPPDTQYF
TGTGCCAGCAGTTTACAGGGGCGCCCACCAGATACGCAGTATTTT
>TRBV12-3/TRBV12-4|.|TRBJ1-1|.
CASSFRSTEAFF
TGTGCCAGCAGTTTCCGATCAACTGAAGCTTTCTTT
>TRBV2|.|TRBJ1-3|.
CASGASSSGNTIYF
TGTGCCAGCGGCGCTAGCTCCTCTGGAAACACCATATATTTT
>TRBV5-5|.|TRBJ1-2|few
CASSLVPSSHIIYGYTF
TGTGCCAGCAGCTTGGTCCCGTCAAGCCACATAATCTATGGCTACACCTTC
>TRBV5-1|.|TRBJ2-7|.
CASSFSSSYEQYF
TGCGCCAGCAGCTTTTCGAGCTCCTACGAGCAGTACTTC
>TRBV19|TRBD2|TRBJ2-7|many
CASSIRGGRVYEQYF
TGTGCCAGTAGTATCCGTGGCGGGAGGGTTTACGAGCAGTACTTC
>TRBV5-1|.|TRBJ2-7|.
CASSLVISGSSYEQYF
TGCGCCAGCAGCTTGGTAATTAGCGGAAGCTCCTACGAGCAGTACTTC
>TRBV12-3/TRBV12-4|TRBD2|TRBJ2-1|.
CASSLPRASGRTYNEQFF
TGTGCCAGCAGTCTCCCCAGGGCTAGCGGGAGGACCTACAATGAGCAGTTCTTC
>TRBV25-1|.|TRBJ1-1|.
CASSDTSGEAFF
TGTGCCAGCAGTGACACGTCTGGGGAAGCTTTCTTT
>TRBV3-1|TRBD2|TRBJ2-5|few
CASSSRATSGEYF
TGTGCCAGCAGCTCAAGGGCGACTAGCGGGGAGTACTTC
>TRBV9|.|TRBJ2-2|.
CASSVGHRNTGELFF
TGTGCCAGCAGCGTAGGTCATCGGAACACCGGGGAGCTGTTTTTT
>TRBV7-3|TRBD1|TRBJ1-6|.
CASSKTGAGSPLHF
TGTGCCAGCAGCAAAACAGGGGCGGGTTCACCCCTCCACTTT
>TRBV12-3/TRBV12-4|TRBD2|TRBJ2-1|few
CASIKRTSGGVSSYNEQFF
TGTGCCAGCATCAAGAGGACTAGCGGGGGGGTCAGCTCCTACAATGAGCAGTTCTTC
>TRBV5-1|.|TRBJ2-5|few
CASSFGTGLLETQYF
TGCGCCAGCAGCTTTGGAACAGGTTTATTAGAGACCCAGTACTTC
>TRBV6-2/TRBV6-3|TRBD2|TRBJ2-1|.
CASSGSSGRATNEQFF
TGTGCCAGCAGTGGCTCTAGCGGGAGGGCCACGAATGAGCAGTTCTTC
>TRBV7-3|TRBD2|TRBJ2-7|few
CASSPGGSVQMREQYF
TGTGCCAGCAGCCCCGGGGGGAGCGTTCAAATGCGCGAGCAGTACTTC
>TRBV20-1|TRBD1|TRBJ1-2|.
CSARTGTF
TGCAGTGCTAGGACAGGGACCTTC
>TRBV7-2|.|TRBJ2-3|few
CASSSYLRTDTQYF
TGTGCCAGCAGTTCGTACCTCCGCACAGATACGCAGTATTTT
>TRBV7-2|.|TRBJ2-3|.
CASSLAVGVSTDTQYF
TGTGCCAGCAGCTTAGCAGTGGGAGTTAGCACAGATACGCAGTATTTT
>TRBV24-1|.|TRBJ2-3|.
CATSDFKGGGTDTQYF
TGTGCCACCAGTGATTTCAAGGGTGGTGGAACAGATACGCAGTATTTT
>TRBV20-1|.|TRBJ2-2|few
CSAEITQTGELFF
TGCAGTGCAGAAATTACTCAAACCGGGGAGCTGTTTTTT
>TRBV6-6|TRBD1|TRBJ2-5|few
CASSYFSRAQGSQETQYF
TGTGCCAGCAGTTACTTCAGCCGTGCACAGGGGTCCCAAGAGACCCAGTACTTC
>TRBV12-3/TRBV12-4|TRBD2|TRBJ2-1|few
CASRRGTSGTYNEQFF
TGTGCCAGCAGACGAGGGACTAGCGGGACTTACAATGAGCAGTTCTTC
>TRBV6-5|.|TRBJ1-2|.
CASSPDRRYGYTF
TGTGCCAGCAGCCCAGACAGACGCTATGGCTACACCTTC
>TRBV7-3|.|TRBJ1-1|few
CASSLHRGPYEAFF
TGTGCCAGCAGTCTACATCGAGGACCCTATGAAGCTTTCTTT
>TRBV6-2/TRBV6-3|TRBD2|TRBJ2-7|.
CASSWSSGYEQYF
TGTGCCAGCAGTTGGTCTAGCGGCTACGAGCAGTACTTC
>TRBV6-1|.|TRBJ1-2|few
CASRVDLGANYGYTF
TGTGCCAGCAGGGTAGACCTTGGGGCTAACTATGGCTACACCTTC
>TRBV5-1|TRBD2|TRBJ2-7|few
CASSPPSGGSVFLYF
TGCGCCAGCAGCCCCCCGAGCGGGGGGTCCGTGTTTCTGTACTTC
>TRBV7-2|.|TRBJ2-1|many
CASSPPGPAQPSYNEQFF
TGTGCCAGCAGCCCCCCTGGCCCAGCGCAACCCTCCTACAATGAGCAGTTCTTC
>TRBV29-1|TRBD2|TRBJ2-7|few
CSAGAGASYEQYF
TGCAGCGCTGGAGCGGGAGCCTCCTACGAGCAGTACTTC
>TRBV19|TRBD1|TRBJ1-5|.
CASSGTGNQPQHF
TGTGCCAGTAGTGGGACAGGGAATCAGCCCCAGCATTTT
>TRBV12-3/TRBV12-4|.|TRBJ1-2|few
CASRPQGIHGYTF
TGTGCCAGCAGACCTCAGGGGATCCATGGCTACACCTTC
>TRBV6-1|.|TRBJ2-7|few
CASSGQGGHYEQYF
TGTGCCAGCAGTGGACAGGGAGGGCACTACGAGCAGTACTTC
>TRBV7-9|.|TRBJ1-3|few
CASSQRKFEVSSGNTIYF
TGTGCCAGCAGCCAGCGGAAGTTCGAAGTCTCATCCGGAAACACCATATATTTT
>TRBV10-3|.|TRBJ2-5|.
CAIGPPETQYF
TGTGCCATCGGACCTCCAGAGACCCAGTACTTC
>TRBV12-3/TRBV12-4|.|TRBJ2-3|few
CASSFLGRTDTQYF
TGTGCCAGCAGTTTTCTGGGTAGGACAGATACGCAGTATTTT
>TRBV7-2|.|TRBJ1-5|.
CASSHLRGTGQSPGQPQHF
TGTGCCAGCAGCCACCTTCGGGGTACAGGACAGTCTCCGGGGCAGCCCCAGCATTTT
>TRBV7-3|.|TRBJ2-3|few
CASSFQPGTDTQYF
TGTGCCAGCAGCTTCCAACCAGGCACAGATACGCAGTATTTT
>TRBV7-3|TRBD2|TRBJ2-1|.
CASSLVSGGLDEQFF
TGTGCCAGCAGCTTGGTATCGGGAGGGTTGGATGAGCAGTTCTTC
>TRBV6-5|TRBD2|TRBJ2-5|few
CASSYGLAGGRISETQYF
TGTGCCAGCAGTTACGGTCTAGCGGGGGGCCGGATTTCGGAGACCCAGTACTTC
>TRBV7-2|TRBD2|TRBJ2-1|few
CASSLVGGLAGGGDEQFF
TGTGCCAGCAGCTTAGTGGGTGGACTAGCGGGAGGGGGCGATGAGCAGTTCTTC
>TRBV7-2|.|TRBJ1-3|few
CASSSTSENTIYF
TGTGCCAGCAGCTCAACCAGCGAAAACACCATATATTTT